The 20 T cell receptor beta chains in this list originate from one sample, sequenced in a study of T cell repertoires in cytomegalovirus infection. The antigens these receptors bind are not known. Via MiXCR, TCRdb re-called the reads, giving one row per CDR3 protein. Among some 700,000 distinct CDR3 sequences, around 30% were seen once, and the ten largest hold about 18%. The starting material was cultured PBMCs, obtained from culture after CMV antigen stimulation. These TCRs come from a human donor in good health (CMV status not recorded). Some clones in this sample may be carry-over from other donors' samples.

The chain combines TRBV12-3 or TRBV12-4 with TRBJ1-1; D uncertain. The CDR3 is 12 amino acids. V lost 2 bases and J 8 bases, leaving 9 bases between the germline ends. The CDR3 coding sequence is TGTGCCAGCAGTTTATTGGCAAAAGAAGCTTTCTTT. Its protein product is CASSLLAKEAFF.

The chain recombines TRBV7-2 with TRBJ2-3, with TRBD1 matching 8 bases. V shed 1 base and J 7 bases; nucleotides not matched to a gene: 7. This CDR3 spans 15 amino acids. Per the germline V gene, CDR1 is SGHTA and CDR2 is FQGNSA. CDR3: CASSLVGRGLYTQYF. The DNA of the CDR3 is TGTGCCAGCAGCTTAGTCGGCAGGGGGCTATATACGCAGTATTTT.

The rearrangement joins TRBV10-3 to TRBJ1-3, with 7 nucleotides matching TRBD1. Losses at the gene ends were 10 bases for V and 2 bases for J; bases not matched to a gene: 11. The CDR3 covers 15 residues. Germline V lookup: CDR1 ENHRY, CDR2 SYGVKD. CDR3 sequence (DNA): TGTGCCACTTCGACAGGGAACTTACCTGGAAACACCATATATTTT. This sequence encodes CATSTGNLPGNTIYF.

The chain employs TRBV28 and TRBJ1-6; possibly TRBD1 for D (6 bases). V was clipped by 6 bases and J by 9 bases, with 12 bases between them. Germline CDR1 and CDR2: MDHEN and SYDVKM. The CDR3 loop spans 13 amino acids. The CDR3 nucleotides read TGTGCCAGCAGGGACAGCGGCGGTTCACCCCTCCACTTT. The encoded protein is CASRDSGGSPLHF. Supplemented by reference TRBV28 and TRBJ1-6, the full variable domain reads DVKVTQSSRYLVKRTGEKVFLECVQDMDHENMFWYRQDPGLGLRLIYFSYDVKMKEKGDIPEGYSVSREKKERFSLILESASTNQTSMYLCASRDSGGSPLHFGNGTRLTVT.

This chain joins TRBV2 and TRBJ2-3; TRBD2 might be the D (5 bases). From germline, CDR1 is SNHLY and CDR2 FYNNEI. This CDR3 spans 15 amino acids. Trimming removed 6 bases at V and 7 bases at J, with 20 bases between. The CDR3 protein is CASREDLAWEYTQYF. For the CDR3, the DNA is TGTGCCAGCAGGGAGGATTTGGCATGGGAATATACGCAGTATTTT.

This clonotype has only a few counts. J is TRBJ2-1 and V is TRBV6-5, with TRBD2 matching 13 bases. The V gene end was trimmed by 6 bases and the J gene end by 1 base; junction bases not matched to a gene: 9. The CDR3 runs 18 residues. From germline, CDR1 is MNHEY and CDR2 SVGAGI. CDR3 sequence (DNA): TGTGCCAGCAGGCACCAACCGACTAGCGGGAGGTCCTACAATGAGCAGTTCTTC. This sequence encodes CASRHQPTSGRSYNEQFF.

This clonotype was counted at least ten times. The chain is built from TRBV7-2 and TRBJ2-3; D gene ambiguous. V was shortened by 5 bases and J by 1 base, with 10 bases between the two germline ends. CDR3 size: 14 residues. Germline lookup yields CDR1 SGHTA and CDR2 FQGNSA. CDR3 DNA: TGTGCCAGCAGCATTACTCCTGGCACAGATACGCAGTATTTT. Its translation is CASSITPGTDTQYF.

Only a few counts were recorded for this clonotype. The chain employs TRBV15 and TRBJ1-5, with 7 bases identical to TRBD1. The V gene's germline CDR1 is LNHNV and CDR2 YYDKDF (reference sequence). The CDR3 is made up of 16 amino acids. Unmatched junction bases numbered 4, after V lost 0 bases and J lost 2 bases. The CDR3 region is CATSRDRGRRNQPQHF. The CDR3 DNA reads as TGTGCCACCAGCAGAGACAGGGGGAGACGCAATCAGCCCCAGCATTTT.

This CDR3 is CASSQLLAALVEQFF. DNA of the CDR3: TGCGCCAGCAGCCAGCTACTAGCGGCGCTAGTGGAGCAGTTCTTC. The chain is built from TRBV4-3 and TRBJ2-1; 8 positions agree with TRBD2. The CDR3 extends over 15 amino acids. V shed 3 bases and J 10 bases; nucleotides not matched to a gene: 11. Germline V CDR1 and CDR2: LGHNA, YSLEER.

This clonotype was seen a few times. The rearrangement links TRBV7-8 to TRBJ1-5; D ambiguous. V was pared by 4 bases and J by 1 base, with 8 bases between. Germline CDR1 and CDR2: SGHVS and FQNEAQ. This CDR3 has 14 residues. The CDR3: CASSWSLSNQPQHF. The CDR3 region has the DNA TGTGCCAGCAGCTGGTCCCTCAGCAATCAGCCCCAGCATTTT.

In this sample, this clonotype turned up a few times. This chain uses TRBV12-3 or TRBV12-4 with TRBJ1-2; D is perhaps TRBD1 (6 bases). V dropped 6 bases and J dropped 4 bases, with 9 bases sitting between them. This CDR3 spans 12 amino acids. The CDR3, as DNA: TGTGCCAGCAGGGGGACATTCTATGGCTACACCTTC. Encoded protein: CASRGTFYGYTF.

The V call is TRBV7-2, the J call TRBJ2-7; weak D call: TRBD1 (5 bases). V shed 6 bases and J shed 0 bases, with 15 bases lying between them. The CDR3 runs to 15 residues. In germline, CDR1 is SGHTA, CDR2 FQGNSA. The CDR3 protein is CASSADWGSSYEQYF. The CDR3 DNA is TGTGCCAGCAGTGCCGACTGGGGCAGCTCCTACGAGCAGTACTTC.

This clonotype turned up a few times. J is TRBJ2-3 and V is TRBV5-4; the D gene is possibly TRBD2 (6 bases). The CDR3 is 18 residues long. V was cut by 4 bases and J by 0 bases, with 21 bases left in between. Per germline, CDR1 SGHNT and CDR2 YYREEE (reference sequence). Here the CDR3 reads CASSPNGGSGPSTDTQYF. The CDR3 DNA reads TGTGCCAGCAGCCCAAACGGGGGTAGCGGCCCTAGCACAGATACGCAGTATTTT.

This clonotype has just a few counts. The J gene is TRBJ1-1, the V gene TRBV19; D ambiguous. CDR1 is LNHDA and CDR2 is SQIVND in the germline V gene (reference sequence). The CDR3 has 15 amino acids. Trimming left V 8 bases short and J 4 bases short, with 20 bases between. The CDR3 DNA sequence: TGTGCCAGTCTCGACCCGGGAGGCGGAATCACTGAAGCTTTCTTT. It yields the protein CASLDPGGGITEAFF.

This clonotype was counted between two and nine times. The chain is built from TRBV12-3 or TRBV12-4 and TRBJ2-7; the D call may be TRBD1 or TRBD2 (5 bases each). The CDR3 covers 15 residues. V lost 5 bases to trimming and J lost 0 bases, with 14 bases between them. The CDR3 is CASSKWGRSSYEQYF. In DNA form, the CDR3 reads TGTGCCAGCAGTAAGTGGGGACGGAGCTCCTACGAGCAGTACTTC.

The chain recombines TRBV7-8 with TRBJ2-1, with TRBD1 as a possible D gene (5 bases). V was clipped by 3 bases and J by 15 bases, with 18 bases between them. Per germline, CDR1 SGHVS and CDR2 FQNEAQ. The CDR3 covers 13 residues. CDR3 in amino acids: CASSFVGLGFWFF. The CDR3 DNA sequence: TGTGCCAGCAGCTTTGTGGGGCTGGGGTTTTGGTTCTTC.

This clonotype occurred many times. J is TRBJ2-3 and V is TRBV7-2, with 14 positions matching TRBD2. CDR1 is SGHTA and CDR2 is FQGNSA in the germline V gene. J lost 4 bases, V lost 5 bases, and 11 bases had no gene match. This CDR3 has 18 amino acids. Here the CDR3 DNA reads TGTGCCAGCAGCCCCCCGCGACTAGCGGGAGGGCCTCCAGATACGCAGTATTTT. Amino acid sequence: CASSPPRLAGGPPDTQYF.

The V gene is TRBV10-3, the J gene TRBJ1-1; tentative D call: TRBD1 (5 bases). V lost 3 bases and J 11 bases, leaving 13 bases between the germline ends. The CDR3 covers 12 residues. The germline CDR1 and CDR2 sequences are ENHRY and SYGVKD. The CDR3 spells CAISEQVGAAFF. Written as DNA, the CDR3 is TGTGCCATCAGTGAACAGGTCGGAGCGGCTTTCTTT.

This clonotype has a handful of counts. The genes are TRBV6-2 or TRBV6-3 and TRBJ2-7; a possible D gene is TRBD2 (6 bases). Germline CDR1 is MNHEY and CDR2 is SVGEGT. The V and J ends lost 11 bases and 2 bases respectively, with 19 bases between them. This CDR3 is built from 14 residues. CDR3 amino acids: CASAGRGTAYEQYF. The CDR3 nucleotides read TGTGCCTCAGCCGGGCGGGGAACCGCCTACGAGCAGTACTTC.

This clonotype came up a few times. The chain links TRBV7-9 to TRBJ2-7, with D hard to call. The V end lost 4 bases, the J end lost 2 bases, and 9 bases lay between the germline ends. Germline CDR1 and CDR2: SEHNR and FQNEAQ (reference sequence). The CDR3 consists of 13 residues. The CDR3 protein is CASSSQPPYEQYF. The CDR3 region has the DNA TGTGCCAGCAGCTCACAGCCTCCCTACGAGCAGTACTTC.